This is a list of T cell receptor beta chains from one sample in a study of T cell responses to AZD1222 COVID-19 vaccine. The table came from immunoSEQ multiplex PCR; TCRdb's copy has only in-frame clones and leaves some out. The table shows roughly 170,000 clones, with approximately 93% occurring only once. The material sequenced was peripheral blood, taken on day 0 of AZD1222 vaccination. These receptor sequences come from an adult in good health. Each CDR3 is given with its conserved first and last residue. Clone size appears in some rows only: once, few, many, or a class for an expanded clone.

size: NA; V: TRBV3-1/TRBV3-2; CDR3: CASSQVAGTGNTIYF
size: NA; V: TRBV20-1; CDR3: CSAQGSDGYTF
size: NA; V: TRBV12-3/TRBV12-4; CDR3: CASSLVVTFF
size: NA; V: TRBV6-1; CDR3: CASSEAPSGIYGYTF
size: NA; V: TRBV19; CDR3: CASTEYSNQPQHF
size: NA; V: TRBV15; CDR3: CATSRSGTGGPFYGYTF
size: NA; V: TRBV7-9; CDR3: CASFTPNNEQFF
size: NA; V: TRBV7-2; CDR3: CAGGRGQSGTEAFF
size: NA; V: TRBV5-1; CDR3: CASSSREVRETQYF
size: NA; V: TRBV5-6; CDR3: CASSLRGVALTDTQYF
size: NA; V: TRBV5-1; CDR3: CASRTDRNTEAFF
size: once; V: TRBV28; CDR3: CASSFWETNYGYTF
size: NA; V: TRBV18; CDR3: CASSLFDGQGIDGYTF
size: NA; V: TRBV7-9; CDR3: CASSLQGVNTEAFF
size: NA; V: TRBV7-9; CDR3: CASSPVVAGGLDEQFF
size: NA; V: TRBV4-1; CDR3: CASSQETSNYGYTF
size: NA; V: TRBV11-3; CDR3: CASSLLGTTSYEQYF
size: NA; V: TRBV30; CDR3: CAWSVGPLGYGYTF
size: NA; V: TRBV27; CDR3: CASSRTLPQQFF
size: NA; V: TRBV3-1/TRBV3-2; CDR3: CASSSTGSGGYEQYF
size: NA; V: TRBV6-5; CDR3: CASSYSSWGNTEAFF
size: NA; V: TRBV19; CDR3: CASSMGAATEAFF
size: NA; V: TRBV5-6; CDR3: CASSLGSAKNIQYF
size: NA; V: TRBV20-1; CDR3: CSASRQGPYEQYF
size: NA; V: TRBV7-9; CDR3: CASSPTGGTDTQYF
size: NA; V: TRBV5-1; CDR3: CASSIRDSYLSYNSPLHF
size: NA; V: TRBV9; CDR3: CASSVTDSDGMRGYTF
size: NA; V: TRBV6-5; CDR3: CASSSGGGQETQYF
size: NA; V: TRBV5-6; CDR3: CASTRGGDSAAFF
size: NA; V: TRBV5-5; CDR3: CASSPAGGRSGNTIYF
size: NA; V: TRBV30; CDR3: CAWCADSNQPQHF
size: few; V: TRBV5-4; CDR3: CASRQGGGYGYTF
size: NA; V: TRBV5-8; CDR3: CASSWSSYNSPLHF
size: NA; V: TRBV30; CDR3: CAWTVGARTYGYTF
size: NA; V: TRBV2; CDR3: CASSDRQSNQPQHF
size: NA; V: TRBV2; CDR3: CASSEGNPSRPQHF
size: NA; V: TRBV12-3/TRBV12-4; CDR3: CASSSRGYEQYF
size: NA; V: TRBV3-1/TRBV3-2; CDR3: CASSQDLASGANVLTF
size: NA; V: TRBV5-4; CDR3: CASSLAVGQNNEQFF
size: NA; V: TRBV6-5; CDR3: CASQDFNPYEQYF
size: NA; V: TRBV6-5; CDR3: CASTPRAGANEKLFF
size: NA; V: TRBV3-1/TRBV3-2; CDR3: CASSQGTVYGYTF
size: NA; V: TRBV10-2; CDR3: CASSELARVTDTQYF
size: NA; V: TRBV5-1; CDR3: CASSFQDTYGYTF
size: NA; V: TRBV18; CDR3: CASSPPGQRDTIYF
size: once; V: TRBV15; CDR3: CATSVQGGYEQYF
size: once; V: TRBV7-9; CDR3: CASSPGQGARVRNTEAFF
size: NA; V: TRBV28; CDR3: CASSSLRNTGGRSPLHF
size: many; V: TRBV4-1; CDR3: CASRGHLKGTEAFF
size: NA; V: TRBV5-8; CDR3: CASSLWGAGNQPQHF
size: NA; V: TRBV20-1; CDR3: CSAMNTEAFF
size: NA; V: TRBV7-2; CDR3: CASSLAGQIITYGYTF
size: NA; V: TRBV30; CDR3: CAWSVRGYEQYF
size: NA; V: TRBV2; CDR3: CASRAYLQVGEKLFF
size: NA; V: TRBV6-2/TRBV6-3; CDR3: CASSYTDYGYTF
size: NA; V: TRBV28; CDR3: CASRASAGVGEQYF